Each of the 8 T cell receptor beta chains below was sequenced from the same sample in a study of T cells after yellow fever vaccination. TCRdb re-called the 5' RACE reads with MiXCR, one entry per CDR3 protein. The data contain 100,000 to 150,000 distinct CDR3 sequences, about 7.8% of them singletons. Sample: CD4+ T cells sorted from PBMCs, taken around 45 days after the first yellow fever vaccination. The receptors shown here come from a man aged 18-30 years who received the YFV17D yellow fever vaccine.

This clonotype was detected many times. CDR3 sequence: CASRGLGYNEQFF. As DNA, the CDR3 is TGTGCCAGCAGGGGACTAGGGTACAATGAGCAGTTCTTC. The rearrangement links TRBV6-2 or TRBV6-3 to TRBJ2-1; TRBD2 aligns across 8 bases. With V trimmed by 6 bases and J by 4 bases, 2 bases remained unmatched. This CDR3 has 13 amino acids. Germline CDR1 reads MNHEY; CDR2 reads SVGEGT.

This clonotype was picked up many times. This sequence joins TRBV5-1 and TRBJ1-5, with D unclear. Germline lookup yields CDR1 SGHRS and CDR2 YFSETQ. Trimming cost V 4 bases and J 4 bases, with 0 bases left between them. CDR3 length: 10 amino acids. CDR3 region: CASSNQPQHF. The CDR3 DNA reads TGCGCCAGCAGCAATCAGCCCCAGCATTTT.

About this clonotype: Being one base from a much bigger clone, this may be a read error. V and J are TRBV11-2 and TRBJ2-1, with 7 nucleotides matching TRBD1. Germline CDR1 reads SGHAT; CDR2 reads FQNNGV. Trimming removed 5 bases from V and 3 bases from J; junction bases left unmatched: 7. The CDR3 is 15 amino acids. The chain's CDR3 is CASSQPGQNYNEQFF. As DNA, the CDR3 is TGTGCCAGCAGCCAACCGGGACAGAACTACAATGAGCAGTTCTTC.

This clonotype was seen many times. V gene TRBV7-2 combines with J gene TRBJ2-2; maybe TRBD2 (5 bases). Germline CDR1 reads SGHTA; CDR2 reads FQGNSA. The CDR3 length is 15 residues. The V gene lost 5 bases and the J gene lost 9 bases, with 19 bases spanning the gap. In DNA form, the CDR3 reads TGTGCCAGCAGCGCCGACTATACCCTCCTCCGGGAGCTGTTTTTT. This sequence encodes CASSADYTLLRELFF.

This clonotype appeared many times. V and J are TRBV5-1 and TRBJ2-1, with 12 bases aligning to TRBD2. The CDR3 loop spans 16 amino acids. Trimming at V came to 4 bases and at J to 4 bases, leaving 6 bases not matched to a gene. Germline values: CDR1 SGHRS, CDR2 YFSETQ. The CDR3 bases are TGCGCCAGCAGCCAGACTAGCGGGGGTCTTTACAATGAGCAGTTCTTC. This gives the protein CASSQTSGGLYNEQFF.

There are many counts of this clonotype. The J gene is TRBJ2-3, the V gene TRBV4-2; D possibly corresponds to TRBD1 (5 bases). CDR1 is LGHNA, CDR2 YNFKEQ, per germline. The CDR3 is 16 amino acids. V was trimmed by 4 bases and J by 9 bases, leaving 23 bases between them. This CDR3 reads CASSRAGPGPYRTQYF. CDR3 coding DNA: TGTGCCAGCAGCCGCGCCGGACCAGGGCCCTACCGCACGCAGTATTTT.

This clonotype was seen at least ten times. The chain uses TRBV9 and TRBJ1-1; D is unclear. V dropped 0 bases and J dropped 0 bases, with 6 bases sitting between them. Per germline, CDR1 SGDLS and CDR2 YYNGEE. There are 14 residues in the CDR3. CDR3 coding DNA: TGTGCCAGCAGCGTAGCGAAGATGAACACTGAAGCTTTCTTT. This translates into CASSVAKMNTEAFF.

With respect to this clonotype: Since no conserved phenylalanine or tryptophan closes the CDR3, a read error is the likely cause. The chain employs TRBV5-5 and TRBJ2-1; 7 nucleotides agree with TRBD2. Unmatched junction bases numbered 2, after V lost 0 bases and J lost 8 bases. The CDR3 totals 13 residues. Looked up from germline, CDR1 is SGHKS and CDR2 is YYEKEE (reference sequence). The CDR3 region is CASSLGGSDEQFL. In DNA form, the CDR3 reads TGTGCCAGCAGCTTGGGCGGGAGTGATGAGCAGTTCTTA.